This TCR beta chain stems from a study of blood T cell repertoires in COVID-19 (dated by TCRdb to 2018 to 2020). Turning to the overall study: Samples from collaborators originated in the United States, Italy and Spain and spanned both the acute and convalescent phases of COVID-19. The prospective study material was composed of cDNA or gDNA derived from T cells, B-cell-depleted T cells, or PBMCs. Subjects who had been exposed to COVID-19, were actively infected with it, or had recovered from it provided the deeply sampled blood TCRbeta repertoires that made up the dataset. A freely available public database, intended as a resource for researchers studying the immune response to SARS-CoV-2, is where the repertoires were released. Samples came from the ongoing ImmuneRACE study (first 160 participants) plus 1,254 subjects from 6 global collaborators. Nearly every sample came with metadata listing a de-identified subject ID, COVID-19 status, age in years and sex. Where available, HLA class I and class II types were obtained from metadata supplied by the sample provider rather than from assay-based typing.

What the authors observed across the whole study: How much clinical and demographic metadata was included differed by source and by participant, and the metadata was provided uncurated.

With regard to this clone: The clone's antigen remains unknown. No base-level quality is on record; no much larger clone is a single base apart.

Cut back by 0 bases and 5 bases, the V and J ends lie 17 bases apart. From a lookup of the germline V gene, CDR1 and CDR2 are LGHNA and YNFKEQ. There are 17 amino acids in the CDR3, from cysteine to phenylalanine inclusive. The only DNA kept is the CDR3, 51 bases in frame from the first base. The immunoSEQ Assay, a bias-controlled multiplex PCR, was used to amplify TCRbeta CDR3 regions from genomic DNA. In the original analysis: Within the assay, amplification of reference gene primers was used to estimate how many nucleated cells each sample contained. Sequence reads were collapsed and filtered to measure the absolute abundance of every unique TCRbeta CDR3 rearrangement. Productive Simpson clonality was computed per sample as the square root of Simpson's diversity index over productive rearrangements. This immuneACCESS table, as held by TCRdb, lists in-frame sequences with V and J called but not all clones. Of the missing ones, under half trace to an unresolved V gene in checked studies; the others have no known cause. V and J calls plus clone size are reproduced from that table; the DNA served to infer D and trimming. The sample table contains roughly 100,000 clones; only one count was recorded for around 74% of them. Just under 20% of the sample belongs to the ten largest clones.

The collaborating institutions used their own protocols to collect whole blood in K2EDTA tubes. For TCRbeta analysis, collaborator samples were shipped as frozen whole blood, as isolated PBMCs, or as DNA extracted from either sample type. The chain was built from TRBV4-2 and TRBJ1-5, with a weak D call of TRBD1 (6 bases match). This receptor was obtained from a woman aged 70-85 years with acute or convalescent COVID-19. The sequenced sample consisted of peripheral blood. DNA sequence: TGTGCCAGCAGCCAAGAGGGGAGGGGGGCGAACTATCAGCCCCAGCATTTT. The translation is CASSQEGRGANYQPQHF.